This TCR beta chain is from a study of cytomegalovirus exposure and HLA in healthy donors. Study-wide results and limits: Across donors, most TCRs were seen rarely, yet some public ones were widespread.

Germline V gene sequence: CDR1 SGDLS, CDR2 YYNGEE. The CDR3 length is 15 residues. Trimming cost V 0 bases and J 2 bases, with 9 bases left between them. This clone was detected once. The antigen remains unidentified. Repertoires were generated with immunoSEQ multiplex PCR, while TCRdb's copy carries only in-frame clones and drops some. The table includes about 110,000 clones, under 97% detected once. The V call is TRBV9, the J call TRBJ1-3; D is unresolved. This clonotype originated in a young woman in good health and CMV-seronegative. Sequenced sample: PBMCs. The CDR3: CASSVVGGAGNTIYF. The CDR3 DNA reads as TGTGCCAGCAGCGTAGTTGGCGGAGCTGGAAACACCATATATTTT.